The 5 T cell receptor beta chains below were found in one sample sequenced in a study of spatial heterogeneity in lung cancer. TCRdb recomputed calls from the 5' RACE reads with MiXCR, one row per CDR3 protein. The sample carries 20,000 to 25,000 distinct CDR3 sequences, under 5.5% recorded once. Regarding time point: sample taken at primary tumor resection. The sample in question was PBMCs, obtained at surgery. The receptors come from a male donor with early-stage non-small cell lung cancer.

This clonotype was seen repeatedly, ten times or more. This chain uses TRBV10-2 with TRBJ2-5; D remains unclear. Trimming removed 4 bases from V and 5 bases from J, with 5 bases in between. CDR1 and CDR2 (germline): WSHSY, SAAADI. This CDR3 spans 11 amino acids. The CDR3 region has the DNA TGCGCCAGCAGTGCGTCCGAGACCCAGTACTTC. Its protein is CASSASETQYF.

There are many counts of this clonotype. This chain joins TRBV28 and TRBJ2-3; D might be TRBD1 or TRBD2, each matching 5 bases. Germline assignment: CDR1 MDHEN and CDR2 SYDVKM. With 4 bases removed from V and 6 bases from J, the gap between germline ends came to 23 bases. The CDR3 runs to 17 residues. This CDR3 is CASSSNLRDLMTDTQYF. In DNA form, the CDR3 reads TGTGCCAGCAGTTCCAACCTCCGGGACCTAATGACGGATACGCAGTATTTT.

This clonotype appeared many times. V usage is TRBV6-5 and J usage is TRBJ2-5, with D tentatively TRBD1 or TRBD2 (5 bases each). V lost 7 bases to trimming and J lost 2 bases, with 11 bases between them. CDR3 size: 13 residues. Germline loops: CDR1 MNHEY, CDR2 SVGAGI. The chain's CDR3 is CASTRDPQETQYF. CDR3 in DNA: TGTGCCAGCACCCGGGACCCGCAAGAGACCCAGTACTTC.

This clonotype was counted ten times or more. This rearrangement joins TRBV4-2 to TRBJ1-3; TRBD1 aligns across 8 bases. This CDR3 region has 17 residues. The germline gives CDR1 LGHNA, CDR2 YNFKEQ. V trimming: 0 bases; J trimming: 3 bases; junction bases outside the gene matches: 7. Here the CDR3 DNA reads TGTGCCAGCAGCCAAGATCGGACAGGGTCAGGTGGAAACACCATATATTTT. Its protein is CASSQDRTGSGGNTIYF.

A few counts support this clonotype. V gene TRBV19 combines with J gene TRBJ1-1; no clear D gene. Deletions cut 5 bases from V and 11 bases from J, with 21 bases between. Germline CDR1 reads LNHDA; CDR2 reads SQIVND (reference sequence). This CDR3 contains 14 residues. The CDR3 DNA reads TGTGCCAGTAGTCCTCAGGTTGGAATGATCAGTGCTTTCTTT. Amino acids: CASSPQVGMISAFF. Together with reference TRBV19 and TRBJ1-1, the CDR3 gives the full variable domain: DGGITQSPKYLFRKEGQNVTLSCEQNLNHDAMYWYRQDPGQGLRLIYYSQIVNDFQKGDIAEGYSVSREKKESFPLTVTSAQKNPTAFYLCASSPQVGMISAFFGQGTRLTVV.